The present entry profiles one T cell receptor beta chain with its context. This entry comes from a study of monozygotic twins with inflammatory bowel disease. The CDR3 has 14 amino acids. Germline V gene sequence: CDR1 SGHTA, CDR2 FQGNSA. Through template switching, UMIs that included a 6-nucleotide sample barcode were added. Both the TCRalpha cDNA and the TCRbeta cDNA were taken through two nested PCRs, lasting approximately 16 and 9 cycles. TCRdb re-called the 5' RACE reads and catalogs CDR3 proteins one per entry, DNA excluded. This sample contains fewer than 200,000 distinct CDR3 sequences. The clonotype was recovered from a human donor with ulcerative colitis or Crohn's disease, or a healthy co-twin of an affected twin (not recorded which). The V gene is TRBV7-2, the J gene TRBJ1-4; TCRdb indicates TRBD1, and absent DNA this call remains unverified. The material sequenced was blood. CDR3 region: CASSTTRGNEKLFF.